The T cell receptor (beta chain) described here comes from a study of CD8+ T cells in alopecia areata. The CDR3 is made up of 12 amino acids. Trimming stripped 2 bases from V and 7 bases from J, with 6 bases between. Germline loops: CDR1 MNHNY, CDR2 SVGAGI (reference sequence). As concerns this clone: The antigen is undetermined.

In each case, RNA was isolated and then reverse transcribed into cDNA as the sequencing template. The assay was immunoSEQ multiplex PCR, and TCRdb's table has in-frame clones only and misses some. The table shows 60,000 to 65,000 clones, with roughly 46% occurring only once. Findings and limits, study-wide: Relative to mice, TCR sharing across patients was less clear, a difference possibly HLA-related.

The V gene is TRBV6-6, the J gene TRBJ2-1; D not certain. The clonotype was recovered from a human donor with alopecia areata. Sequencing used NKG2D-low CD8+ T cells sorted from blood. The CDR3 loop is CASSYRGNEQFF. In nucleotides, the CDR3 is TGTGCCAGCAGTTACAGAGGAAATGAGCAGTTCTTC.